These T cell receptor beta chains were read from a single sample in a study of neurological immune-mediated disorders. In TCRdb, the 5' RACE reads were re-called with MiXCR into one record per CDR3 protein. The table has roughly 59,000 distinct CDR3 sequences, around 5% seen once; the top ten hold roughly 6%. What was sequenced was PBMCs. These receptors all come from a human donor with multiple sclerosis. The donor label of this sample is uncertain. CDR3s include the opening cysteine and the closing phenylalanine or tryptophan. The order of the fields is V gene, J gene, clone size, D gene, CDR3 protein, CDR3 DNA. The D gene is left open where the match is weak. Some rows mark clone size as missing; the rest say once, few, many or name a class of expanded clone.

v_call: TRBV7-8
j_call: TRBJ1-5
clone_size: many
d_call: .
cdr3_aa: CASSLGSGGLSNQPQHF
cdr3_nt: TGTGCCAGCAGCTTAGGTTCGGGGGGATTAAGCAATCAGCCCCAGCATTTT

v_call: TRBV12-3/TRBV12-4
j_call: TRBJ2-1
clone_size: many
d_call: .
cdr3_aa: CASSRSQGNEQFF
cdr3_nt: TGTGCCAGCAGTAGATCACAGGGAAACGAGCAGTTCTTC

v_call: TRBV20-1
j_call: TRBJ2-7
clone_size: many
d_call: .
cdr3_aa: CSARSRGYEQYF
cdr3_nt: TGCAGTGCTAGGTCCAGGGGCTACGAGCAGTACTTC

v_call: TRBV29-1
j_call: TRBJ2-7
clone_size: .
d_call: .
cdr3_aa: CSVNTDSYEQYF
cdr3_nt: TGCAGCGTCAATACAGATTCCTACGAGCAGTACTTC

v_call: TRBV10-3
j_call: TRBJ1-1
clone_size: many
d_call: .
cdr3_aa: CAISAGGHTEAFF
cdr3_nt: TGTGCCATCAGTGCGGGGGGCCACACTGAAGCTTTCTTT

v_call: TRBV20-1
j_call: TRBJ2-1
clone_size: .
d_call: .
cdr3_aa: CSARDGGGLSYNEQFF
cdr3_nt: TGCAGTGCTAGAGATGGAGGGGGCCTTAGCTACAATGAGCAGTTCTTC

v_call: TRBV29-1
j_call: TRBJ1-4
clone_size: many
d_call: TRBD1
cdr3_aa: CSVQPRQGVGEKLFF
cdr3_nt: TGCAGCGTCCAACCCCGACAGGGGGTGGGTGAAAAACTGTTTTTT

v_call: TRBV20-1
j_call: TRBJ2-6
clone_size: many
d_call: .
cdr3_aa: CSARDFRGTQTGANVLTF
cdr3_nt: TGCAGTGCTAGAGATTTCAGAGGGACCCAAACTGGGGCCAACGTCCTGACTTTC

v_call: TRBV7-3
j_call: TRBJ1-1
clone_size: few
d_call: .
cdr3_aa: CASSLNRMNTEAFF
cdr3_nt: TGTGCCAGCAGCTTAAACAGGATGAACACTGAAGCTTTCTTT

v_call: TRBV9
j_call: TRBJ2-3
clone_size: many
d_call: .
cdr3_aa: CASSVVLAGDTQYF
cdr3_nt: TGTGCCAGCAGCGTAGTACTAGCTGGGGATACGCAGTATTTT

v_call: TRBV29-1
j_call: TRBJ2-7
clone_size: many
d_call: TRBD1
cdr3_aa: CSVGPGGQGYKQYF
cdr3_nt: TGCAGCGTCGGACCAGGGGGACAGGGGTATAAGCAGTACTTC

v_call: TRBV7-2
j_call: TRBJ1-1
clone_size: many
d_call: TRBD1
cdr3_aa: CASSLGGTVGTEAFF
cdr3_nt: TGTGCCAGCAGCTTAGGCGGGACAGTTGGGACTGAAGCTTTCTTT

v_call: TRBV2
j_call: TRBJ1-3
clone_size: many
d_call: .
cdr3_aa: CASSFGQRGNTIYF
cdr3_nt: TGTGCCAGCAGTTTTGGACAGAGGGGAAACACCATATATTTT

v_call: TRBV20-1
j_call: TRBJ2-7
clone_size: many
d_call: TRBD2
cdr3_aa: CSARAPTSGGGDEQYF
cdr3_nt: TGCAGTGCTAGGGCCCCGACTAGCGGGGGAGGCGACGAGCAGTACTTC

v_call: TRBV5-1
j_call: TRBJ1-1
clone_size: many
d_call: TRBD1
cdr3_aa: CASSLTGVVNTEAFF
cdr3_nt: TGCGCCAGCAGCCTGACAGGGGTGGTGAACACTGAAGCTTTCTTT

v_call: TRBV2
j_call: TRBJ2-3
clone_size: many
d_call: .
cdr3_aa: CASSVDRSRDTQYF
cdr3_nt: TGTGCCAGCAGTGTTGATCGATCGCGGGATACGCAGTATTTT

v_call: TRBV3-1
j_call: TRBJ1-1
clone_size: many
d_call: .
cdr3_aa: CASSQGRSTGGAFF
cdr3_nt: TGTGCCAGCAGCCAAGGGCGATCGACAGGAGGAGCTTTCTTT

v_call: TRBV10-3
j_call: TRBJ2-2
clone_size: many
d_call: .
cdr3_aa: CAISAGANTGELFF
cdr3_nt: TGTGCCATCAGTGCGGGGGCCAACACCGGGGAGCTGTTTTTT

v_call: TRBV5-1
j_call: TRBJ1-1
clone_size: many
d_call: TRBD1
cdr3_aa: CASSYRGQANTEAFF
cdr3_nt: TGCGCCAGCAGCTACCGGGGACAGGCTAACACTGAAGCTTTCTTT

v_call: TRBV29-1
j_call: TRBJ2-3
clone_size: many
d_call: TRBD1
cdr3_aa: CSTGQGAGDTQYF
cdr3_nt: TGCAGCACTGGACAGGGGGCTGGAGATACGCAGTATTTT

v_call: TRBV20-1
j_call: TRBJ2-3
clone_size: many
d_call: .
cdr3_aa: CSAREYLTDTQYF
cdr3_nt: TGCAGTGCTAGAGAATACCTTACAGATACGCAGTATTTT

v_call: TRBV10-3
j_call: TRBJ2-3
clone_size: many
d_call: .
cdr3_aa: CAITPEGGRSTDTQYF
cdr3_nt: TGTGCCATCACCCCCGAGGGGGGGAGGAGCACAGATACGCAGTATTTT

v_call: TRBV5-1
j_call: TRBJ2-2
clone_size: many
d_call: .
cdr3_aa: CASSLGQEAAGELFF
cdr3_nt: TGCGCCAGCAGCTTGGGGCAGGAGGCCGCCGGGGAGCTGTTTTTT

v_call: TRBV10-3
j_call: TRBJ1-1
clone_size: many
d_call: .
cdr3_aa: CAISEEARGYPEAFF
cdr3_nt: TGTGCCATCAGTGAGGAGGCCAGGGGTTATCCCGAAGCTTTCTTT

v_call: TRBV12-5
j_call: TRBJ2-3
clone_size: many
d_call: TRBD2
cdr3_aa: CASGLGTSGSSTDTQYF
cdr3_nt: TGTGCTAGTGGTTTGGGAACTAGCGGTTCTAGCACAGATACGCAGTATTTT

v_call: TRBV5-1
j_call: TRBJ1-2
clone_size: many
d_call: TRBD1
cdr3_aa: CASSGDRGREGDGYTF
cdr3_nt: TGCGCCAGCAGCGGGGACAGGGGGCGCGAAGGGGATGGCTACACCTTC

v_call: TRBV7-7
j_call: TRBJ1-3
clone_size: many
d_call: .
cdr3_aa: CASSPAGPGNTIYF
cdr3_nt: TGTGCCAGCAGCCCCGCAGGGCCTGGAAACACCATATATTTT

v_call: TRBV12-3/TRBV12-4
j_call: TRBJ1-1
clone_size: many
d_call: .
cdr3_aa: CASSLARHRGRNTEAFF
cdr3_nt: TGTGCCAGCAGTTTAGCACGACATCGGGGCCGGAACACTGAAGCTTTCTTT

v_call: TRBV29-1
j_call: TRBJ2-7
clone_size: .
d_call: .
cdr3_aa: CSVAGALGSYEQYF
cdr3_nt: TGCAGCGTTGCGGGGGCTTTGGGGTCCTACGAGCAGTACTTC

v_call: TRBV5-1
j_call: TRBJ2-3
clone_size: many
d_call: TRBD2
cdr3_aa: CASSSRLAGDTDTQYF
cdr3_nt: TGCGCCAGCAGCTCACGACTAGCGGGGGACACAGATACGCAGTATTTT

v_call: TRBV12-3/TRBV12-4
j_call: TRBJ2-3
clone_size: many
d_call: .
cdr3_aa: CASSLRSSTDTQYF
cdr3_nt: TGTGCCAGCAGTTTAAGGTCTAGCACAGATACGCAGTATTTT

v_call: TRBV5-1
j_call: TRBJ1-1
clone_size: .
d_call: .
cdr3_aa: CASSYGREGAFF
cdr3_nt: TGCGCCAGCAGCTACGGACGAGAGGGAGCTTTCTTT

v_call: TRBV7-8
j_call: TRBJ2-7
clone_size: many
d_call: .
cdr3_aa: CASSLDPTGFSYEQYF
cdr3_nt: TGTGCCAGCAGCTTGGATCCTACGGGATTTTCCTACGAGCAGTACTTC

v_call: TRBV7-2
j_call: TRBJ1-2
clone_size: many
d_call: .
cdr3_aa: CASSPSANHYGYTF
cdr3_nt: TGTGCCAGCAGCCCATCTGCGAATCACTATGGCTACACCTTC

v_call: TRBV5-1
j_call: TRBJ2-3
clone_size: many
d_call: TRBD1
cdr3_aa: CASSLGTGGAGTQYF
cdr3_nt: TGCGCCAGCAGCTTGGGAACAGGGGGCGCCGGTACGCAGTATTTT

v_call: TRBV6-1
j_call: TRBJ2-6
clone_size: many
d_call: .
cdr3_aa: CASSEVPPVGGANVLTF
cdr3_nt: TGTGCCAGCAGTGAAGTCCCCCCGGTTGGGGGGGCCAACGTCCTGACTTTC

v_call: TRBV5-1
j_call: TRBJ2-1
clone_size: many
d_call: TRBD2
cdr3_aa: CASSPTSGVSWEQFF
cdr3_nt: TGCGCCAGCAGCCCTACTAGCGGGGTTTCATGGGAGCAGTTCTTC

v_call: TRBV29-1
j_call: TRBJ1-2
clone_size: many
d_call: .
cdr3_aa: CSVAARQDLRGYTF
cdr3_nt: TGCAGCGTTGCCGCTCGACAGGACCTGCGAGGCTACACCTTC

v_call: TRBV7-2
j_call: TRBJ2-1
clone_size: many
d_call: TRBD2
cdr3_aa: CASSLRVASGGEQFF
cdr3_nt: TGTGCCAGCAGCTTAAGAGTCGCTAGCGGAGGGGAGCAGTTCTTC

v_call: TRBV9
j_call: TRBJ1-2
clone_size: many
d_call: .
cdr3_aa: CASSVEPRGRDGYTF
cdr3_nt: TGTGCCAGCAGCGTAGAGCCACGGGGAAGGGATGGCTACACCTTC

v_call: TRBV5-1
j_call: TRBJ2-3
clone_size: many
d_call: .
cdr3_aa: CASREGTSTDTQYF
cdr3_nt: TGCGCCAGCAGGGAGGGGACTAGCACAGATACGCAGTATTTT

v_call: TRBV5-1
j_call: TRBJ1-3
clone_size: many
d_call: .
cdr3_aa: CASSEGVRNTIYF
cdr3_nt: TGCGCCAGCAGCGAAGGCGTGAGAAACACCATATATTTT

v_call: TRBV7-6
j_call: TRBJ2-3
clone_size: many
d_call: .
cdr3_aa: CASSLVGDTQYF
cdr3_nt: TGTGCCAGCAGCTTAGTCGGAGATACGCAGTATTTT

v_call: TRBV25-1
j_call: TRBJ2-3
clone_size: many
d_call: .
cdr3_aa: CASSDYSTDTQYF
cdr3_nt: TGTGCCAGCAGTGATTATAGCACAGATACGCAGTATTTT

v_call: TRBV12-3/TRBV12-4
j_call: TRBJ2-2
clone_size: few
d_call: TRBD2
cdr3_aa: CASSSLGSGVNTGELFF
cdr3_nt: TGTGCCAGCAGTTCGCTGGGTAGCGGGGTTAACACCGGGGAGCTGTTTTTT

v_call: TRBV7-9
j_call: TRBJ1-1
clone_size: many
d_call: .
cdr3_aa: CASSLDAQGAFF
cdr3_nt: TGTGCCAGCAGCTTGGACGCTCAGGGAGCTTTCTTT

v_call: TRBV6-9
j_call: TRBJ1-2
clone_size: many
d_call: .
cdr3_aa: CASSSSSVSATNYGYTF
cdr3_nt: TGTGCCAGCAGTTCCTCATCGGTCTCTGCAACCAACTATGGCTACACCTTC

v_call: TRBV18
j_call: TRBJ1-5
clone_size: few
d_call: TRBD1
cdr3_aa: CASSPTQTGGGQPQHF
cdr3_nt: TGTGCCAGCTCACCTACACAAACAGGGGGTGGGCAGCCCCAGCATTTT

v_call: TRBV5-5
j_call: TRBJ1-3
clone_size: many
d_call: .
cdr3_aa: CASSDFGGRLSGSGNTIYF
cdr3_nt: TGTGCCAGCAGCGATTTTGGGGGGCGCCTATCCGGCTCTGGAAACACCATATATTTT

v_call: TRBV5-1
j_call: TRBJ2-3
clone_size: many
d_call: .
cdr3_aa: CASSLGVLRGTDTQYF
cdr3_nt: TGCGCCAGCAGCTTGGGGGTCCTCCGCGGCACAGATACGCAGTATTTT

v_call: TRBV20-1
j_call: TRBJ2-3
clone_size: many
d_call: TRBD2
cdr3_aa: CSAIWGGSTDTQYF
cdr3_nt: TGCAGTGCAATATGGGGGGGAAGCACAGATACGCAGTATTTT

v_call: TRBV5-1
j_call: TRBJ2-1
clone_size: .
d_call: TRBD2
cdr3_aa: CASSSSGGGYNEQFF
cdr3_nt: TGCGCCAGCAGCTCTAGCGGGGGAGGGTACAATGAGCAGTTCTTC

v_call: TRBV15
j_call: TRBJ1-2
clone_size: many
d_call: .
cdr3_aa: CATSREATYGYTF
cdr3_nt: TGTGCCACCAGCAGAGAAGCTACCTATGGCTACACCTTC

v_call: TRBV4-1
j_call: TRBJ1-4
clone_size: many
d_call: .
cdr3_aa: CASSQDGQSEKLFF
cdr3_nt: TGCGCCAGCAGCCAAGATGGGCAGTCTGAAAAACTGTTTTTT

v_call: TRBV5-6
j_call: TRBJ1-2
clone_size: many
d_call: .
cdr3_aa: CASSRSQSLLYGYTF
cdr3_nt: TGTGCCAGCAGCCGATCCCAGTCACTGCTCTATGGCTACACCTTC